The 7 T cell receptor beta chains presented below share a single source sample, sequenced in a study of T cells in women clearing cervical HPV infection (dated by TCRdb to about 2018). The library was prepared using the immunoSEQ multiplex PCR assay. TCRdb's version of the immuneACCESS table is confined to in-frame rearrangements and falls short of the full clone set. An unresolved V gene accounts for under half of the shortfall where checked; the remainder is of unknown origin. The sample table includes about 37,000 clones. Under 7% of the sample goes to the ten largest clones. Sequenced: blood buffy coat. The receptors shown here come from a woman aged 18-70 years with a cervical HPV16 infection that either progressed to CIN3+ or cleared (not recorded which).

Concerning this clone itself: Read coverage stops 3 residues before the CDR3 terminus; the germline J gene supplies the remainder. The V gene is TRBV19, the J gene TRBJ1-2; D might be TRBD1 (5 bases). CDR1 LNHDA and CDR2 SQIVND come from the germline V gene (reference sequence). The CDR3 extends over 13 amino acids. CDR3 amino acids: CASSMTAYNDYTF. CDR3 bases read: TGTGCCAGTAGTATGACAGCATACAATGAC.

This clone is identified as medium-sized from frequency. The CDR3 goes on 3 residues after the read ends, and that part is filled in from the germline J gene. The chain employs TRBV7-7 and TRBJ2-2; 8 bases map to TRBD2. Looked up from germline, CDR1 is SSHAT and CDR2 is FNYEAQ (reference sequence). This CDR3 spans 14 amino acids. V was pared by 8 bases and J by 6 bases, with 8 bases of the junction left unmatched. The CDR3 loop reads CASADSGMPGELFF. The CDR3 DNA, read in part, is TGTGCCAGCGCTGATAGCGGGATGCCCGGGGAG.

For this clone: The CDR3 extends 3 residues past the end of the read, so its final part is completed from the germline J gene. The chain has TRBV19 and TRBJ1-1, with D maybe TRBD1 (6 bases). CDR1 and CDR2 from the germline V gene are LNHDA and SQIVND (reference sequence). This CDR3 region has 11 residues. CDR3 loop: CASKGVGEAFF. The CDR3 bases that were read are TGTGCCAGTAAGGGGGTAGGAGAA.

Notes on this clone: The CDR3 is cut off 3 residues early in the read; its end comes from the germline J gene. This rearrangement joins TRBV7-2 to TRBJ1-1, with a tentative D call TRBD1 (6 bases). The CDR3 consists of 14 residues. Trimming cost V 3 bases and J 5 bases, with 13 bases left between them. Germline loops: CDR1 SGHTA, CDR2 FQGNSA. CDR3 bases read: TGTGCCAGCAGCTTTCTACAGGGTGATACTGAA. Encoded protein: CASSFLQGDTE. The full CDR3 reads CASSFLQGDTEAFF.

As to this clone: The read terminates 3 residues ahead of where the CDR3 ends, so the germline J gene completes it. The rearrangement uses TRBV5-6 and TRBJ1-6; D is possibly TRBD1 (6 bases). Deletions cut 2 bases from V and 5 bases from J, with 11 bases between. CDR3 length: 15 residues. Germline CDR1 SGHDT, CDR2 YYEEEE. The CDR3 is CASSLGGGDNSPLHF. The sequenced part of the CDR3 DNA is TGTGCCAGCAGCTTAGGGGGTGGAGATAATTCACCC.

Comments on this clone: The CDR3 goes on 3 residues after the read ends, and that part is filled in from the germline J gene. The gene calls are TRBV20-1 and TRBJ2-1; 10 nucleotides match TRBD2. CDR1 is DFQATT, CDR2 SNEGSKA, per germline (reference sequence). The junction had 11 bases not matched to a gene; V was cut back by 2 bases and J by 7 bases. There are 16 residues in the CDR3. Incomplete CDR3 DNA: TGCAGTGCTAGATCTCTAGCGGGAGTGATGATAAATGAG. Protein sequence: CSARSLAGVMINE. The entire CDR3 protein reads CSARSLAGVMINEQFF.

CDR3 amino acids: CSASHAGLAGGRTDTQYF. The part of the CDR3 DNA that was read is TGCAGTGCTAGTCATGCGGGACTAGCGGGGGGGCGGACAGATACG. The chain has TRBV20-1 and TRBJ2-3; 16 nucleotides match TRBD2. The read halts 3 residues ahead of the CDR3 end, with the missing end drawn from the germline J gene. Germline V gives CDR1 DFQATT, CDR2 SNEGSKA (reference sequence). This CDR3 region has 18 residues. V shed 3 bases, J shed 3 bases, and the junction held 9 bases outside the gene matches.